The sequence of this TCR beta chain was determined in a study of early T cells in non-severe SARS-CoV-2 infection. Study context: The input, bulk RNA from unsorted whole blood, was sequenced, and chains were unpaired.

The CDR3 is 14 amino acids. Germline lookup yields CDR1 MNHNS and CDR2 SASEGT. The germline V and J ends were trimmed by 7 bases and 4 bases, with 15 bases remaining between them. The TCR library protocol attached unique molecular identifiers to the individual cDNA molecules. From the 5' RACE reads, TCRdb called clonotypes with MiXCR, one entry per CDR3 protein. Of about 84,000 distinct CDR3 sequences listed, around 10% are singletons. Study-level results: Anti-spike CD8 specificities were favored by VDJdb matching, whose results missed private and CD4 specificities.

This clonotype occurred a few times. No antigen is known for it. The sequenced sample was whole blood. The source of this sequence is an adult who was a healthcare worker with PCR-confirmed SARS-CoV-2 infection or an uninfected control (not recorded which). The chain couples TRBV6-1 to TRBJ2-3, with D perhaps matching TRBD2 (6 bases). In DNA, the CDR3 is TGTGCCAGCATCGGGACGGGAGTGGCAGATACGCAGTATTTT. It specifies CASIGTGVADTQYF.